A single sample gave rise to the 15 T cell receptor beta chains below, sequenced in a study of blood T cell repertoires in COVID-19. The repertoire was sequenced with immunoSEQ multiplex PCR; TCRdb's copy has only in-frame clones and lacks some. The sample carries fewer than 90,000 clones, roughly 88% recorded once. The specimen was peripheral blood. These receptor sequences come from a man younger than 40 with acute or convalescent COVID-19.

Only one count was recorded for this clone. V usage is TRBV30 and J usage is TRBJ1-5; D not certain. The germline CDR1 and CDR2 sequences are GTSNPN and SVGIG (reference sequence). V dropped 0 bases and J dropped 2 bases, with 11 bases sitting between them. CDR3 length: 15 amino acids. CDR3 bases: TGTGCCTGGAGTGTGACCAGCGGTGGCAATCAGCCCCAGCATTTT. This translates into CAWSVTSGGNQPQHF.

The chain joins TRBV9 to TRBJ2-7; TRBD2 matches at 7 bases. The CDR3 runs to 14 residues. Unmatched junction bases numbered 5, after V lost 2 bases and J lost 3 bases. Germline V gene data show CDR1 as SGDLS and CDR2 as YYNGEE. The CDR3: CASSVATSDYEQYF. As DNA, the CDR3 is TGTGCCAGCAGCGTCGCCACTAGCGACTACGAGCAGTACTTC.

In its sample, this clone was seen a few times. J is TRBJ2-2 and V is TRBV6-1, with 9 bases aligning to TRBD2. Germline V CDR1 and CDR2: MNHNS, SASEGT. This CDR3 is 18 amino acids long. Trimming cost V 0 bases and J 4 bases; bases outside gene matches: 9. CDR3 residues: CASSEAVRLAGSTGELFF. The DNA for the CDR3 is TGTGCCAGCAGTGAAGCGGTACGGCTAGCGGGATCCACCGGGGAGCTGTTTTTT.

The chain is built from TRBV5-1 and TRBJ2-1, with 11 nucleotides matching TRBD1. The germline CDR1 and CDR2 sequences are SGHRS and YFSETQ. The CDR3 covers 16 residues. The V segment lost 1 base and the J segment 8 bases; nucleotides outside the gene matches: 8. The CDR3, as DNA: TGCGCCAGCAGCTTGAAGAGCGGGACAGGGGGACATGAGCAGTTCTTC. Translating it yields CASSLKSGTGGHEQFF.

The chain combines TRBV29-1 with TRBJ2-2, with D perhaps matching TRBD2 (7 bases). Germline-derived CDR1 and CDR2 are SQVTM and ANQGSEA. V lost 4 bases and J lost 0, with 12 bases in between. The CDR3 totals 15 residues. DNA for the CDR3: TGCAGCGTTGTCAGCGGGACATCGAACACCGGGGAGCTGTTTTTT. Protein sequence: CSVVSGTSNTGELFF.

This sequence joins TRBV20-1 and TRBJ1-3; D gene ambiguous. CDR1 is DFQATT, CDR2 SNEGSKA, per germline (reference sequence). The CDR3 consists of 14 residues. Trimming took off 3 bases at V and 0 bases at J, with 9 bases between the two ends. The CDR3 nucleotides read TGCAGTGCTAGTGCTTTCGGCTCTGGAAACACCATATATTTT. As protein: CSASAFGSGNTIYF.

The chain joins TRBV7-9 to TRBJ1-1; D may be TRBD1 (6 bases). The CDR3 spans 16 residues. In germline, CDR1 is SEHNR, CDR2 FQNEAQ (reference sequence). Trimming cost V 5 bases and J 5 bases, with 21 bases left between them. Written as DNA, the CDR3 is TGTGCCAGCAGCGACCAATCCAGGGGATTGGGTACTGAAGCTTTCTTT. Protein: CASSDQSRGLGTEAFF.

The chain uses TRBV18 and TRBJ2-7; 9 nucleotides line up with TRBD1. This CDR3 comprises 13 residues. CDR1 is KGHSH and CDR2 is LQKENI in the germline V gene. Trimming cost V 10 bases and J 3 bases; bases outside gene matches: 7. The CDR3 bases are TGTGCCACCTCCGAGGGACAGGGCTACGAGCAGTACTTC. This translates into CATSEGQGYEQYF.

This clone has only one observation. The chain carries TRBV7-9 and TRBJ2-2; 11 bases align to TRBD1. The germline V gene has CDR1 SEHNR and CDR2 FQNEAQ (reference sequence). J gave up 7 bases and V 5 bases, and 6 bases lay outside the gene matches. The CDR3 has 15 amino acids. This CDR3 is CASSPRTGGGGELFF. CDR3 bases: TGTGCCAGCAGCCCTCGGACAGGGGGCGGCGGGGAGCTGTTTTTT.

This clone is a singleton in its sample. Other DNA sequences of this sample code for an identical CDR3. The chain links TRBV2 to TRBJ1-5, with D possibly TRBD1 on 6 matching bases. The CDR3 spans 13 residues. V lost 6 bases to trimming and J lost 7 bases, with 13 bases between them. The germline V gene has CDR1 SNHLY and CDR2 FYNNEI. The CDR3 is CASSLQGGQPQHF. CDR3 sequence (DNA): TGTGCCAGCAGCTTACAGGGCGGGCAGCCCCAGCATTTT. Complete variable domain (other parts from reference TRBV2 and TRBJ1-5): EPEVTQTPSHQVTQMGQEVILRCVPISNHLYFYWYRQILGQKVEFLVSFYNNEISEKSEIFDDQFSVERPDGSNFTLKIRSTKLEDSAMYFCASSLQGGQPQHFGDGTRLSIL.

CDR3 sequence (DNA): TGTGCCAGCAGTTCCCCCCACGGGAAAGGCACAGATACGCAGTATTTT. As protein: CASSSPHGKGTDTQYF. The chain carries TRBV28 and TRBJ2-3; D is possibly TRBD2 (5 bases). The CDR3 totals 16 residues. The germline gives CDR1 MDHEN, CDR2 SYDVKM. V lost 4 bases, J lost 1 base, and 15 bases lay in between.

The rearrangement joins TRBV7-9 to TRBJ1-2; TRBD1 matches at 8 bases. The ends lost 4 bases at V and 7 bases at J; junction bases unmatched: 5. The CDR3 extends over 13 amino acids. CDR1 SEHNR and CDR2 FQNEAQ come from the germline V gene (reference sequence). The CDR3, as DNA: TGTGCCAGCAGCTACCCAGGGGGCCCTGGCTACACCTTC. The encoded protein is CASSYPGGPGYTF.

The chain is built from TRBV5-8 and TRBJ1-2; TRBD1 is a possible D gene (5 bases). Trimming took off 4 bases at V and 7 bases at J, with 23 bases between the two ends. CDR3 length equals 16 residues. Germline lookup yields CDR1 SGHTS and CDR2 YDEGEE. The CDR3 here is CASSLFRVQSRSGYTF. The CDR3 region has the DNA TGTGCCAGCAGCCTATTCAGGGTCCAATCGAGGAGTGGCTACACCTTC.

Many counts were recorded for this clone. The gene calls are TRBV6-5 and TRBJ1-6; TRBD1 matches 10 bases. CDR1 is MNHEY and CDR2 is SVGAGI in the germline V gene. The trim removed 5 bases at V and 10 bases at J, leaving 8 bases unmatched. This CDR3 spans 15 amino acids. The CDR3 region has the DNA TGTGCCAGCAGTCCTTTGGACAGGGGGAGCTCACCCCTCCACTTT. This sequence encodes CASSPLDRGSSPLHF.

V gene TRBV10-3 combines with J gene TRBJ1-1, with 7 bases lining up with TRBD1. The J segment lost 0 bases and the V segment lost 0 bases, leaving 4 bases of the junction unmatched. CDR3 length equals 16 residues. CDR1 and CDR2 from the germline V gene are ENHRY and SYGVKD. This chain's CDR3 is CAISESGGWVNTEAFF. In nucleotides, the CDR3 is TGTGCCATCAGTGAGTCAGGGGGCTGGGTGAACACTGAAGCTTTCTTT.